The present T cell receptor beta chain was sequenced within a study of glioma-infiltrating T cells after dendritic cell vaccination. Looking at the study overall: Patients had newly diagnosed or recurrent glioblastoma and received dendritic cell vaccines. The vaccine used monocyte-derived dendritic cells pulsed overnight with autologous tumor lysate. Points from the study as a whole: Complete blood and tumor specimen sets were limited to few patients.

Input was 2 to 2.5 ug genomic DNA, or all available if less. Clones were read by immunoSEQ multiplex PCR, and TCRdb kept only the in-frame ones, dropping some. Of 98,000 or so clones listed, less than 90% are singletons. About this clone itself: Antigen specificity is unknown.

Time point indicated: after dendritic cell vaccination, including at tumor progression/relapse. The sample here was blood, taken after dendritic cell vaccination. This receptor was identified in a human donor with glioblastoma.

The CDR3 region is CASSEPGLAEAFF. In DNA form, the CDR3 reads TGTGCCAGTAGCGAACCGGGCCTAGCAGAAGCTTTCTTT. The chain recombines TRBV19 with TRBJ1-1; D not certain. CDR1 is LNHDA and CDR2 is SQIVND in the germline V gene (reference sequence). CDR3 length: 13 residues. Trimming pared 6 bases from V and 8 bases from J, leaving 16 bases between. Drawing the rest from reference TRBV19 and TRBJ1-1, the complete variable domain is DGGITQSPKYLFRKEGQNVTLSCEQNLNHDAMYWYRQDPGQGLRLIYYSQIVNDFQKGDIAEGYSVSREKKESFPLTVTSAQKNPTAFYLCASSEPGLAEAFFGQGTRLTVV.